These T cell receptor beta chains were read from a single sample in a study of T-cell reconstitution after alpha-beta-depleted transplantation in children. TCRdb passed the PCR reads through MiXCR, listing each CDR3 protein once. This table has just under 550,000 distinct CDR3 sequences, around 19% appearing once. Sequencing was performed on PBMCs from the stem cell graft donor, taken from the stem cell graft. Every receptor here comes from a human donor who donated a stem cell graft to a child with acute lymphoblastic leukemia. Both conserved end residues are part of each CDR3. A D gene is named only where the DNA matches it firmly. Expanded clones are given a class, and other clones once, few, many or no size at all.

d_call j_call v_call cdr3_length clone_size cdr3_nt cdr3_aa
TRBD1 TRBJ1-6 TRBV6-2/TRBV6-3 15 few TGTGCCAGCAGTTATACCGGGACAGGGTATTCACCCCTCCACTTT CASSYTGTGYSPLHF
. TRBJ2-7 TRBV2 14 . TGTGCCAGCATCCCCCCGTCTGCGGACTACGAGCAGTACTTC CASIPPSADYEQYF
. TRBJ2-7 TRBV12-3/TRBV12-4 11 few TGTGCCAGCAGACTGGGGAGCGAGCAGTACTTC CASRLGSEQYF
TRBD1 TRBJ1-1 TRBV3-1 15 . TGTGCCAGCAGCCAAGGACAGGGGGCCGCGACTGAAGCTTTCTTT CASSQGQGAATEAFF
. TRBJ2-1 TRBV27 17 few TGTGCCAGCAGTTTACTCCCCGGGACTTACCTATCCCAGGAGCAGTTCTTC CASSLLPGTYLSQEQFF
. TRBJ1-5 TRBV12-3/TRBV12-4 18 . TGTGCCAGCAGTTTAGCGGGCAGCTCGTATTATAGCAATCAGCCCCAGCATTTT CASSLAGSSYYSNQPQHF
TRBD1 TRBJ2-2 TRBV2 15 few TGTGCCAGCAGGAAGAACAGGGGATACACCGGGGAGCTGTTTTTT CASRKNRGYTGELFF
. TRBJ2-7 TRBV20-1 14 . TGCAGTGCTAGACAAACAGGGTTTTTTTACGAGCAGTACTTC CSARQTGFFYEQYF
. TRBJ1-1 TRBV27 13 . TGTGCCAGCAGTTTTACGCCACGGACTGAAGCTTTCTTT CASSFTPRTEAFF
. TRBJ1-4 TRBV5-1 16 . TGCGCCAGCAGCGCGACGAAATCGGGGAGTGGTGAAAAACTGTTTTTT CASSATKSGSGEKLFF